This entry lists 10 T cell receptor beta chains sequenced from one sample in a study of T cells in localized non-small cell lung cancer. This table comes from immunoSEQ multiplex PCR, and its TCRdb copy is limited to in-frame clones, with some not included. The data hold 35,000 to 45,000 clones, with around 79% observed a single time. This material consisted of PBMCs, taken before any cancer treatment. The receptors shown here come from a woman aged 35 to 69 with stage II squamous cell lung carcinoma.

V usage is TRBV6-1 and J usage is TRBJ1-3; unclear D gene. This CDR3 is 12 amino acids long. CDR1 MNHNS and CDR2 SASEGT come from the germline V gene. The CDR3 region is CASRGSGNTIYF. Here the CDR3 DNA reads TGTGCTTCAAGAGGCTCTGGAAACACCATATATTTT.

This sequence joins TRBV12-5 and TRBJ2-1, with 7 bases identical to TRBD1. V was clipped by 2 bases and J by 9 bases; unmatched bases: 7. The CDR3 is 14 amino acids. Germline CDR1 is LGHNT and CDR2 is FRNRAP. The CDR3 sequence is CASGLSAGGSEQFF. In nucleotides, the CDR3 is TGTGCTAGTGGTTTGTCGGCAGGGGGAAGTGAGCAGTTCTTC. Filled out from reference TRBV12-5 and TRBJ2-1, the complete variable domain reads DARVTQTPRHKVTEMGQEVTMRCQPILGHNTVFWYRQTMMQGLELLAYFRNRAPLDDSGMPKDRFSAEMPDATLATLKIQPSEPRDSAVYFCASGLSAGGSEQFFGPGTRLTVL.

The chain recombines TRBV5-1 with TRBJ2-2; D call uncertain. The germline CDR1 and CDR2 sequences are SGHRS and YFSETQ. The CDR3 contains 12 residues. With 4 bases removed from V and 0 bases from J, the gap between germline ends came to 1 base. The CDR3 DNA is TGCGCCAGCAGCCCGAACACCGGGGAGCTGTTTTTT. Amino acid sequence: CASSPNTGELFF.

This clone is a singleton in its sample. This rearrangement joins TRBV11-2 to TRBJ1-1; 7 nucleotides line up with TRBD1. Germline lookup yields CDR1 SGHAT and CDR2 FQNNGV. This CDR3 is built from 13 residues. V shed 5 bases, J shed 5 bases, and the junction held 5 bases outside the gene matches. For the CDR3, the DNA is TGTGCCAGCAGCCTGGGCAGGGGGACTGAAGCTTTCTTT. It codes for CASSLGRGTEAFF.

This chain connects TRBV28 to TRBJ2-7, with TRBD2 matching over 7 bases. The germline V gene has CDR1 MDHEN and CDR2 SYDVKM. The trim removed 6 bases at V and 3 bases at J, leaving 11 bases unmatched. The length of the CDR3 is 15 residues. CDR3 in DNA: TGTGCCAGCAGCTCGTTTCGGGGCGGGAGCTACGAGCAGTACTTC. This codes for CASSSFRGGSYEQYF.

As DNA, the CDR3 is TGTGCCAGCACGCAAGGAATCACCGGGGAGCTGTTTTTT. This sequence encodes CASTQGITGELFF. The V gene is TRBV28, the J gene TRBJ2-2; D unclear. V gave up 7 bases and J gave up 4 bases, with 10 bases separating them. The CDR3 is 13 residues long. Germline-derived CDR1 and CDR2 are MDHEN and SYDVKM.

The CDR3 here is CASSLGDSVNYGYTF. In DNA, the CDR3 is TGCGCCAGCAGCTTGGGGGACAGCGTTAACTATGGCTACACCTTC. This chain links TRBV5-1 with TRBJ1-2; 7 positions agree with TRBD1. The CDR3 runs to 15 residues. Unmatched junction bases numbered 3, after V lost 0 bases and J lost 1 base. Germline V lookup: CDR1 SGHRS, CDR2 YFSETQ.

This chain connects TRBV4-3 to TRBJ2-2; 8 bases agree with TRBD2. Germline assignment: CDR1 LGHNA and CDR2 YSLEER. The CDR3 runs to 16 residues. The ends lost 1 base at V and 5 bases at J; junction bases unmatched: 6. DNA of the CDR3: TGCGCCAGCAGCCAAGGAGCGGGAGTAGGTACCGGGGAGCTGTTTTTT. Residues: CASSQGAGVGTGELFF.

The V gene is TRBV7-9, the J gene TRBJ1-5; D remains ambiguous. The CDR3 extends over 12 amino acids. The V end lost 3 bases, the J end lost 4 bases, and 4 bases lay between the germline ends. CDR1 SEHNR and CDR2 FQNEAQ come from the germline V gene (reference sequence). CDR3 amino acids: CASSFVNQPQHF. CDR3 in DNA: TGTGCCAGCAGCTTCGTAAATCAGCCCCAGCATTTT.

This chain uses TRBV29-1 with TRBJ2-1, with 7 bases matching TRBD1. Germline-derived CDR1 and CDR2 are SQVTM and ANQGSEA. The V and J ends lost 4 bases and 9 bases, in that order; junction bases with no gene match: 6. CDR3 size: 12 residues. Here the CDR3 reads CSVVKGASEQFF. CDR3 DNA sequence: TGCAGCGTTGTCAAGGGGGCGAGTGAGCAGTTCTTC.